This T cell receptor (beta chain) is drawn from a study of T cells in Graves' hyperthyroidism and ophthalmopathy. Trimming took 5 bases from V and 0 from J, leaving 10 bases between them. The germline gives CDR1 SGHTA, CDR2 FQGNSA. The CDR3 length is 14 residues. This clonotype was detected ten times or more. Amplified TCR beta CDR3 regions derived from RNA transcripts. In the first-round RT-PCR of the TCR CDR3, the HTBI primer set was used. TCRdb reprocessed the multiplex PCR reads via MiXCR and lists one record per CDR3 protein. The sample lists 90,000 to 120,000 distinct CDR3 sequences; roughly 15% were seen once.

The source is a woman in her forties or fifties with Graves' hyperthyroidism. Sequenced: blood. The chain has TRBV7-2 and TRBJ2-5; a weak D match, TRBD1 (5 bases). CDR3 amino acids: CASSETANQETQYF. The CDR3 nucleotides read TGTGCCAGCAGCGAGACAGCTAACCAAGAGACCCAGTACTTC.